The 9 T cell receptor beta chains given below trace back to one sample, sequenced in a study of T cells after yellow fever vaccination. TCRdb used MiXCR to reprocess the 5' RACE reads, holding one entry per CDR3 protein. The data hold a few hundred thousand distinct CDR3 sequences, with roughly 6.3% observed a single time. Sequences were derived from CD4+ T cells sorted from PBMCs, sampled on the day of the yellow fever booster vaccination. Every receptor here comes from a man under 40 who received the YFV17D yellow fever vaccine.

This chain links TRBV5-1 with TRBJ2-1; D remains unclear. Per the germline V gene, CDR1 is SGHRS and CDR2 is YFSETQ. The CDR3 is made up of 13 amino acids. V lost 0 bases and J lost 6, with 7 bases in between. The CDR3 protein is CASSLGSFNEQFF. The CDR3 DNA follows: TGCGCCAGCAGCTTGGGGAGCTTCAATGAGCAGTTCTTC. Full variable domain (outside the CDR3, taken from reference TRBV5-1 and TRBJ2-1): KAGVTQTPRYLIKTRGQQVTLSCSPISGHRSVSWYQQTPGQGLQFLFEYFSETQRNKGNFPGRFSGRQFSNSRSEMNVSTLELGDSALYLCASSLGSFNEQFFGPGTRLTVL.

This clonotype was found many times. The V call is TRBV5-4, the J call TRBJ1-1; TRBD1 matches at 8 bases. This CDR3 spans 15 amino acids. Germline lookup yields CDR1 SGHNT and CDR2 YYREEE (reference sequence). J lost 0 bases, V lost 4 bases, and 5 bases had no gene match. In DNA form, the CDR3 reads TGTGCCAGCAGCCCCTCGACAGGGGTGAACACTGAAGCTTTCTTT. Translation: CASSPSTGVNTEAFF.

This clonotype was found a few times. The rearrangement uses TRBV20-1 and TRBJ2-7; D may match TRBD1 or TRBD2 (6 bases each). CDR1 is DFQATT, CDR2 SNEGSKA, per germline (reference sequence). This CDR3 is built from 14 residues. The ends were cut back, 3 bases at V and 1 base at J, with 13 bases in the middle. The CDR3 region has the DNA TGCAGTGCTAGGGGGGGCAGGGGTTCCTACGAGCAGTACTTC. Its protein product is CSARGGRGSYEQYF.

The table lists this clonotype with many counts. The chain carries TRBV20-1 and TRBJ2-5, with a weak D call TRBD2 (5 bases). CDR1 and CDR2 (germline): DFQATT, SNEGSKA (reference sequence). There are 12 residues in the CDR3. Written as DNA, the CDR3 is TGCAGCCCCCTGAGAGGGCAAGAGACCCAGTACTTC. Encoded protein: CSPLRGQETQYF.

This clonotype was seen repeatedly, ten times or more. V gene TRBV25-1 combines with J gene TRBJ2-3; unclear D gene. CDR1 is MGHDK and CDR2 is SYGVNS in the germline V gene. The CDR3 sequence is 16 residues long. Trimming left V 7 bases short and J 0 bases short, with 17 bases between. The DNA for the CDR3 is TGTGCCAGCACCCCTGGTGAGAGCAAGAGCACAGATACGCAGTATTTT. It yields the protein CASTPGESKSTDTQYF.

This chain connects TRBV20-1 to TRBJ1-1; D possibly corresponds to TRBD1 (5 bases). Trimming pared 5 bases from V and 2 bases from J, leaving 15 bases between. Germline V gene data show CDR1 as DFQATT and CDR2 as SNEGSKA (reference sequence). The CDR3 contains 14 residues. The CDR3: CSAPRSGGNTEAFF. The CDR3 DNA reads TGCAGTGCTCCACGTTCCGGGGGTAACACTGAAGCTTTCTTT.

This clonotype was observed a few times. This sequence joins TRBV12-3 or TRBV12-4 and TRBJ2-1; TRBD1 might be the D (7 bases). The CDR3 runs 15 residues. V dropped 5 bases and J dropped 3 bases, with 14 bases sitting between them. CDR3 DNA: TGTGCCAGCAGTAGCCGACAGGGACTCTACAATGAGCAGTTCTTC. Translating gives CASSSRQGLYNEQFF.

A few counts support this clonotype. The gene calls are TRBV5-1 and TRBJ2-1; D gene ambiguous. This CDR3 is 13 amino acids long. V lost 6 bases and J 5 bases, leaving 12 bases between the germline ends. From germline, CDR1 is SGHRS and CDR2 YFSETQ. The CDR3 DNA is TGCGCCAGCATAGGGCTCACCCACAATGAGCAGTTCTTC. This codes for CASIGLTHNEQFF.

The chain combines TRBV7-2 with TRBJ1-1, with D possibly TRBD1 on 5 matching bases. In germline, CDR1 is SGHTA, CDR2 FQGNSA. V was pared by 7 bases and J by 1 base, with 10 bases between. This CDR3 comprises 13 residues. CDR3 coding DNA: TGTGCCAGCACCAAAGGGGCGAACACTGAAGCTTTCTTT. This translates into CASTKGANTEAFF.